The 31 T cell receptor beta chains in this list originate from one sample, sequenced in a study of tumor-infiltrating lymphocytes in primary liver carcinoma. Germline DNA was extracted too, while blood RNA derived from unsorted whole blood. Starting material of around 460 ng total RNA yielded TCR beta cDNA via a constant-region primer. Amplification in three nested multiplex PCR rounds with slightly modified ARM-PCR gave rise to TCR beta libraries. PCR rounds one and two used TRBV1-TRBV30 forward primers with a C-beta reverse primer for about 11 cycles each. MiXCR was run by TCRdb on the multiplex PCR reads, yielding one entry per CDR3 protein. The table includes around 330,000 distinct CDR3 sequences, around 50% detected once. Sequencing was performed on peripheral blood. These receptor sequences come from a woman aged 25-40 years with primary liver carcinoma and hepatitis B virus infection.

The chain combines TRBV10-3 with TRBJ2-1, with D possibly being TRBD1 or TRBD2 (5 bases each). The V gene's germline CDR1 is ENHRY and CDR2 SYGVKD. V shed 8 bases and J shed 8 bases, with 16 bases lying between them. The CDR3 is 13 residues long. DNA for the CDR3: TGTGCCATCGGACACTCCACGAGGGATGAGCAGTTCTTC. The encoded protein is CAIGHSTRDEQFF.

In DNA form, the CDR3 reads TGTGCCAGCAGCCCACTAACTTACAGGGGGCCGTCCTACGAGCAGTACTTC. It is translated as CASSPLTYRGPSYEQYF. J is TRBJ2-7 and V is TRBV7-8, with 9 bases fitting TRBD1. The CDR3 contains 17 residues. Germline assignment: CDR1 SGHVS and CDR2 FQNEAQ. The V and J ends lost 5 bases and 1 base, in that order; junction bases with no gene match: 12.

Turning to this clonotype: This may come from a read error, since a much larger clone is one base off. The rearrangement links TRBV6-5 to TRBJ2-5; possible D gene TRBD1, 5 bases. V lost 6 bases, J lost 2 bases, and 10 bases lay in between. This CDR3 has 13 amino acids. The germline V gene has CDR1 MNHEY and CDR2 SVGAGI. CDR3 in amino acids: CASSRSGQETQYF. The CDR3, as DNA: TGTGCCAGCAGCCGGTCAGGGCAAGAGACCCAGTACTTC.

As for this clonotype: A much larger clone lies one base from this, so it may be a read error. The CDR3, as DNA: TGTGCCAGCAGCTTAGGCAGCGGGAGGGGTCTCGAGCAGTGCTTC. The encoded protein is CASSLGSGRGLEQCF. The chain carries TRBV7-8 and TRBJ2-7, with 10 bases matching TRBD2. This CDR3 is built from 15 residues. Germline V CDR1 and CDR2: SGHVS, FQNEAQ. The entire variable domain, with the rest obtained from reference TRBV7-8 and TRBJ2-7, is as follows: GAGVSQSPRYKVAKRGQDVALRCDPISGHVSLFWYQQALGQGPEFLTYFQNEAQLDKSGLPSDRFFAERPEGSVSTLKIQRTQQEDSAVYLCASSLGSGRGLEQCFGPGTRLTVT.

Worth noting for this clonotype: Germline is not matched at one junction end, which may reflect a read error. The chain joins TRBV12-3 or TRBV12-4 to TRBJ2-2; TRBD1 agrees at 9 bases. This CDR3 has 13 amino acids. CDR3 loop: CASDRGLKGELLF. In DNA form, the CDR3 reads TGTGCCTCGGACAGGGGCCTTAAGGGGGAGCTGTTATTT.

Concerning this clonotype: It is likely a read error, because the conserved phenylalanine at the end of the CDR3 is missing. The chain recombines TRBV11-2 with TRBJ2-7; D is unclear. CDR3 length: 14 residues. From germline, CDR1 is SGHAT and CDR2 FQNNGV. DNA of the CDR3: TGTGACAGCAGCTTAGATCGCCAGTCCTACGAGCAGTACTTA. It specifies CDSSLDRQSYEQYL.

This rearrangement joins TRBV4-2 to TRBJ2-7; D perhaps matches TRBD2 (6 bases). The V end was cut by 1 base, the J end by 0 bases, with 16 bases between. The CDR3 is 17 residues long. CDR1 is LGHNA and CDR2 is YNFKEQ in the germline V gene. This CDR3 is CASSQASSGDFSYEQYF. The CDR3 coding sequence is TGTGCCAGCAGCCAAGCTTCCTCTGGGGACTTCTCCTACGAGCAGTACTTC.

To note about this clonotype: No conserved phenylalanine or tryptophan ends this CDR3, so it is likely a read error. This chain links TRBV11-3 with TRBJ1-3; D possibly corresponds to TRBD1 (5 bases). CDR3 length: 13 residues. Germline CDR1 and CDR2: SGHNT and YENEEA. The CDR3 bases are TGTGCCAACAGTTCACAGCCTGGACACACTATATATTAT. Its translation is CANSSQPGHTIYY.

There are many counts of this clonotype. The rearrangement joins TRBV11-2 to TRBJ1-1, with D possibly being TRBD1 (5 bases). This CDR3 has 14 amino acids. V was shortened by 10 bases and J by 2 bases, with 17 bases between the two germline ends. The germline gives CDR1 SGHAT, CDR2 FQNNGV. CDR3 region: CATKPGTLNTEAFF. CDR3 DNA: TGTGCCACCAAACCAGGGACCCTAAACACTGAAGCTTTCTTT.

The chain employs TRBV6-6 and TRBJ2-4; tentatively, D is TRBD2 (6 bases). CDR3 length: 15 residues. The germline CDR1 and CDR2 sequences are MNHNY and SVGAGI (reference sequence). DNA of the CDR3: TGTGTCAGTACCGAACCGGGAGAGGCCAAAAACATTCAGTACTTC. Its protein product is CVSTEPGEAKNIQYF.

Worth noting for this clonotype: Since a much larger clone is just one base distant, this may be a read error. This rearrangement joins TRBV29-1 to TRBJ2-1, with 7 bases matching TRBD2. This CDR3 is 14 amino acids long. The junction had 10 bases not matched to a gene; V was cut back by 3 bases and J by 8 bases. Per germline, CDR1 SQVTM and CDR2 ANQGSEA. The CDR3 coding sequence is TGCAGCGTTGACCGCAGGGAGGGATACGATGAGCAGTTCTTC. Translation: CSVDRREGYDEQFF.

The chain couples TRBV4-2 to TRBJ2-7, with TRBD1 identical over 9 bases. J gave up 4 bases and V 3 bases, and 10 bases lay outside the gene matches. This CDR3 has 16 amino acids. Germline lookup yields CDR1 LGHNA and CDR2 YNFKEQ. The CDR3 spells CASSQEVGTGLYEQYF. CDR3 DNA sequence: TGTGCCAGCAGCCAGGAGGTGGGGACAGGGTTATACGAGCAGTACTTC.

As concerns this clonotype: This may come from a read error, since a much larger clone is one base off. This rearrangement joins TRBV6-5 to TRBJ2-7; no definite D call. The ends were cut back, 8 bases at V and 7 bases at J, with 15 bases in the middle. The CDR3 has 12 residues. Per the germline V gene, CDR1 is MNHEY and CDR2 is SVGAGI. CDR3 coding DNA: TGTGCCAGCTTGAGCACCCTGGGGGAGCAGTACTTC. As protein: CASLSTLGEQYF.

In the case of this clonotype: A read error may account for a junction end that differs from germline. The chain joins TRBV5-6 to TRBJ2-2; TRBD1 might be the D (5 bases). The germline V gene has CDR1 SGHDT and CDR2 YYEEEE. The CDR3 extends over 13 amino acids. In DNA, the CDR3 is TGTGCCACCGGACAAGATAACACCGGTGAGCTGTTTTTT. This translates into CATGQDNTGELFF.

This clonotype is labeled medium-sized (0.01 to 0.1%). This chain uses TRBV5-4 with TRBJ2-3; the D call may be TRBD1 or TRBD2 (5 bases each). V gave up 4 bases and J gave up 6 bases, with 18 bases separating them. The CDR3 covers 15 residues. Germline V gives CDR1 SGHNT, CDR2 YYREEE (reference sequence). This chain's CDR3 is CASSPPGTEADTQYF. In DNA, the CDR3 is TGTGCCAGCAGCCCGCCCGGGACGGAGGCGGATACGCAGTATTTT.

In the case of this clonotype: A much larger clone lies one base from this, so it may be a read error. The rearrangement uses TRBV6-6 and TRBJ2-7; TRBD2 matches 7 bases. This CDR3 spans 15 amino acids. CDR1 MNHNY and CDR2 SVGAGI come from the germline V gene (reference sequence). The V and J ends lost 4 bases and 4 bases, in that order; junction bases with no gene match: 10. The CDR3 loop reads CASSSTGTNLYEQYF. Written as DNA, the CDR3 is TGTGCCAGCAGTTCAACCGGGACTAATCTTTACGAGCAGTACTTC.

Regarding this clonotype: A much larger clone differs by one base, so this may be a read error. CDR3 residues: CASSFRGTNLNQPQHF. The CDR3 nucleotides read TGTGCCAGCAGTTTCCGCGGGACGAACCTCAATCAGCCCCAGCATTTT. The chain recombines TRBV12-3 or TRBV12-4 with TRBJ1-5, with D possibly matching TRBD1 (5 bases). Trimming cost V 3 bases and J 3 bases, with 15 bases left between them. The CDR3 spans 16 residues.

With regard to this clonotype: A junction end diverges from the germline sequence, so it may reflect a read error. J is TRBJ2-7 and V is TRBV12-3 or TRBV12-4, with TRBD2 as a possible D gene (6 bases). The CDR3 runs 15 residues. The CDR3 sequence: CASIPTGTDSYKQYF. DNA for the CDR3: TGTGCCAGCATTCCTACCGGGACTGACTCCTACAAGCAGTACTTC.

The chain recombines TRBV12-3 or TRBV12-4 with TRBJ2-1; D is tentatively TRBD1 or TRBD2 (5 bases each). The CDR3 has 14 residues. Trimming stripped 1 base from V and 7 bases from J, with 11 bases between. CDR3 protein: CASSLVGVGNEQFF. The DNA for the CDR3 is TGTGCCAGCAGTTTAGTGGGGGTTGGGAATGAGCAGTTCTTC.

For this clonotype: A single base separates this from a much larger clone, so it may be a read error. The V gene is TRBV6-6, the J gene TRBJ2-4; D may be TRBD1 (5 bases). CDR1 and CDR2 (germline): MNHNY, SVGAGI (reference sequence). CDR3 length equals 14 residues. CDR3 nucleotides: TGTGTCAGCAGTTTGCAGGGAGCCAAAAACATTCAGTACTTC. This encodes CVSSLQGAKNIQYF.

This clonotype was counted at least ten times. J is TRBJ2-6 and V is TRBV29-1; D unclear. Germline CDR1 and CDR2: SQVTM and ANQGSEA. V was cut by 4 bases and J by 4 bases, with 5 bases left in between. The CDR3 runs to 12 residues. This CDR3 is CSVGGGANVLTF. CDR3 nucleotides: TGCAGCGTTGGAGGAGGGGCCAACGTCCTGACTTTC.

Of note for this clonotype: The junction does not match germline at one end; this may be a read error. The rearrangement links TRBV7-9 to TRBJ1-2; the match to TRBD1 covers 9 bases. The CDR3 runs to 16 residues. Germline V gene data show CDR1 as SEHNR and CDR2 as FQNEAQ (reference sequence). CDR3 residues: CAGSLAGGQGRGGYTF. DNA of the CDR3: TGTGCCGGCAGCTTAGCGGGGGGACAGGGTCGCGGTGGCTACACCTTC.

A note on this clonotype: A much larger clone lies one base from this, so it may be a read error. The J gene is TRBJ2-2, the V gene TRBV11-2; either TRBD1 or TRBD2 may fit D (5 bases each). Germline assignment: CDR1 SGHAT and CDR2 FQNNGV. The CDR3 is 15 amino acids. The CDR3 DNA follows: TGTGCCAGCAGCTTGGGGCAGGAGAACACCGGGGAGCTGCTTTTT. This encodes CASSLGQENTGELLF.

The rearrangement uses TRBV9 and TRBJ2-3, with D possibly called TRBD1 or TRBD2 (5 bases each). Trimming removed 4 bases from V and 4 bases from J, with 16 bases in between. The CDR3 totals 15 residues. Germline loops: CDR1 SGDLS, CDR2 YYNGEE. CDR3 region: CASSSRGRPADTQYF. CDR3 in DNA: TGTGCCAGCAGCAGCCGGGGCAGGCCCGCAGATACGCAGTATTTT.

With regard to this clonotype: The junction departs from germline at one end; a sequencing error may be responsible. The CDR3 nucleotides read TGTGCCAGCAGCCCCACATATACGGAGTATTTT. Translating it yields CASSPTYTEYF. The rearrangement uses TRBV12-3 or TRBV12-4 and TRBJ2-3; D gene unclear. CDR3 length equals 11 residues.

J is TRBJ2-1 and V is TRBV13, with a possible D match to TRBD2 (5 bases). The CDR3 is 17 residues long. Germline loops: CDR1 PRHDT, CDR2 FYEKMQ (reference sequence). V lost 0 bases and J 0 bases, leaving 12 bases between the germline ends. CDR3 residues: CASSLGERVSSYNEQFF. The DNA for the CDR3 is TGTGCCAGCAGCTTAGGGGAGAGGGTGAGCTCCTACAATGAGCAGTTCTTC.

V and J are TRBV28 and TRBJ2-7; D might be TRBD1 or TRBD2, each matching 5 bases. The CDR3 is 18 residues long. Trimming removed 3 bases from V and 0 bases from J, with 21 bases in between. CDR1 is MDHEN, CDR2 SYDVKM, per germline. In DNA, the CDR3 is TGTGCCAGCAGTTTGCCACGCCGAGGACATGGGGGCTCCTACGAGCAGTACTTC. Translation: CASSLPRRGHGGSYEQYF.

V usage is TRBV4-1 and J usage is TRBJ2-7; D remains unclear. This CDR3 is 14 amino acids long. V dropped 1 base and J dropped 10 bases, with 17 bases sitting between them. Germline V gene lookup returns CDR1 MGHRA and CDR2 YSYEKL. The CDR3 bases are TGCGCCAGCAGCCAAGTAAGGAGTTTCCACGGACAGTACTTC. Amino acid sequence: CASSQVRSFHGQYF.

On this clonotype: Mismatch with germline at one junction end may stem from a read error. The CDR3 sequence is CASSHGRAGGPGELVF. CDR3 nucleotide sequence: TGCGCCAGCAGCCATGGAAGAGCAGGAGGTCCCGGGGAGCTGGTTTTT. V and J are TRBV4-3 and TRBJ2-2, with TRBD2 as a possible D gene (5 bases). This CDR3 is built from 16 residues. CDR1 and CDR2 from the germline V gene are LGHNA and YSLEER.

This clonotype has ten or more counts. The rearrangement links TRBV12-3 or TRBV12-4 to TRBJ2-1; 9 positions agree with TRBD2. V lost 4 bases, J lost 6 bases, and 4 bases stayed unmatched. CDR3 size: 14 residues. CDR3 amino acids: CASSSLAGTNEQFF. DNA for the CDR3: TGTGCCAGCAGTTCGCTAGCGGGAACCAATGAGCAGTTCTTC.

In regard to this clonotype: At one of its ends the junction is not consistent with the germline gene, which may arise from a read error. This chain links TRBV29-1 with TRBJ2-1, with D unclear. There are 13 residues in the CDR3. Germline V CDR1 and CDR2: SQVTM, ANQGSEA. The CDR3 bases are TGCAGCGTTGTTATAAGCCGCATCTTTGGGCAGTTCTTT. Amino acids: CSVVISRIFGQFF.